This passage covers 20 T cell receptor beta chains from one sample sequenced in a study of Ad26.COV2.S vaccination and SARS-CoV-2 variants. Assay used: immunoSEQ multiplex PCR; TCRdb lists only in-frame clones, some missing. The sample has about 350,000 clones; around 88% are singletons. Treatment defined: roughly 18 received Ad26.COV2.S at low or high dose, single or two shots; about 5 received placebo; per-sample allocation not given. The investigators took samples on day 63 after the first vaccine or placebo injection. The sequenced sample was peripheral blood, obtained in a trial of Ad26.COV2.S vaccine versus placebo. Receptors originate from a person between 18 and 60 years old who received the Ad26.COV2.S COVID-19 vaccine or a placebo.

This sequence joins TRBV19 and TRBJ1-3, with 7 bases fitting TRBD1. Germline lookup yields CDR1 LNHDA and CDR2 SQIVND (reference sequence). The V and J ends lost 7 bases and 8 bases, in that order; junction bases with no gene match: 8. The CDR3 loop spans 13 amino acids. For the CDR3, the DNA is TGTGCCAGTAAGGAGGGGGCGCGGGACACCATATATTTT. Amino acid sequence: CASKEGARDTIYF.

The chain couples TRBV5-5 to TRBJ2-3; 9 bases are shared with TRBD2. This CDR3 has 16 amino acids. With V trimmed by 3 bases and J by 5 bases, 10 bases remained unmatched. The germline CDR1 and CDR2 sequences are SGHKS and YYEKEE (reference sequence). The DNA for the CDR3 is TGTGCCAGCAGCTCCCGCCGGGCGGGGGGGCAAGATACGCAGTATTTT. Encoded protein: CASSSRRAGGQDTQYF. Full variable domain (rest looked up from reference TRBV5-5 and TRBJ2-3): DAGVTQSPTHLIKTRGQQVTLRCSPISGHKSVSWYQQVLGQGPQFIFQYYEKEERGRGNFPDRFSARQFPNYSSELNVNALLLGDSALYLCASSSRRAGGQDTQYFGPGTRLTVL.

The V gene is TRBV5-1, the J gene TRBJ2-5; 16 positions match TRBD2. Germline V gene lookup returns CDR1 SGHRS and CDR2 YFSETQ. V dropped 3 bases and J dropped 5; count of bases not matched to a gene: 10. This CDR3 has 18 amino acids. The CDR3 coding sequence is TGCGCCAGCAGCTCCGGGACTAGCGGGGGGGCGGTACGGGAGACCCAGTACTTC. This encodes CASSSGTSGGAVRETQYF.

J is TRBJ2-1 and V is TRBV27; D gene uncertain. Per germline, CDR1 MNHEY and CDR2 SMNVEV (reference sequence). The CDR3 spans 14 residues. V was shortened by 7 bases and J by 3 bases, with 13 bases between the two germline ends. The CDR3 region has the DNA TGTGCCAGCAATTCCAATCTCGGCTACAATGAGCAGTTCTTC. It specifies CASNSNLGYNEQFF.

This chain uses TRBV19 with TRBJ2-3, with a tentative D call TRBD2 (6 bases). Trimming shortened V by 5 bases and J by 0 bases, and 15 bases separated the two germline ends. CDR3 length: 16 amino acids. Germline assignment: CDR1 LNHDA and CDR2 SQIVND (reference sequence). This CDR3 is CASSYRPGGSTDTQYF. The CDR3 bases are TGTGCCAGTAGTTATCGACCTGGAGGGAGCACAGATACGCAGTATTTT.

This clone was detected a few times. The chain has TRBV7-2 and TRBJ2-1, with a weak D call TRBD2 (7 bases). Germline-derived CDR1 and CDR2 are SGHTA and FQGNSA. Trimming took 5 bases from V and 4 from J, leaving 12 bases between them. This CDR3 comprises 14 residues. CDR3 amino acids: CASSPGGGYNEQFF. DNA for the CDR3: TGTGCCAGCAGCCCGGGGGGCGGTTACAATGAGCAGTTCTTC.

Notes on this clone: The sample contains more than one DNA sequence encoding this CDR3. The V call is TRBV6-2 or TRBV6-3, the J call TRBJ2-7; possibly TRBD1 for D (6 bases). The germline CDR1 and CDR2 sequences are MNHEY and SVGEGT. V was trimmed by 4 bases and J by 2 bases, leaving 12 bases between them. The CDR3 sequence is 14 residues long. CDR3 protein: CASSLQQGTYEQYF. CDR3 nucleotide sequence: TGTGCCAGCAGTTTACAACAGGGTACCTACGAGCAGTACTTC.

CDR3 region: CATSDMTEYGYTF. DNA of the CDR3: TGTGCCACCAGTGATATGACAGAATATGGCTACACCTTC. V usage is TRBV24-1 and J usage is TRBJ1-2, with D possibly matching TRBD1 (5 bases). Looked up from germline, CDR1 is KGHDR and CDR2 is SFDVKD. CDR3 size: 13 residues. Trimming took off 3 bases at V and 5 bases at J, with 9 bases between the two ends.

This clone has a handful of counts. The rearrangement links TRBV3-1 (or the pseudogene TRBV3-2) to TRBJ2-1; D perhaps matches TRBD1 (6 bases). The CDR3 is 14 amino acids. Trimming left V 3 bases short and J 6 bases short, with 12 bases between. Per germline, CDR1 LGHDT and CDR2 YNNKEL (reference sequence). This CDR3 reads CASSQEHRANEQFF. The CDR3 DNA sequence: TGTGCCAGCAGCCAGGAACACAGGGCCAATGAGCAGTTCTTC.

The chain uses TRBV7-9 and TRBJ1-2; D possibly corresponds to TRBD1 (5 bases). Trimming shortened V by 5 bases and J by 2 bases, and 12 bases separated the two germline ends. Germline CDR1 reads SEHNR; CDR2 reads FQNEAQ (reference sequence). The CDR3 contains 14 residues. The CDR3 here is CASSQPGTNYGYTF. DNA for the CDR3: TGTGCCAGCAGCCAACCCGGGACGAACTATGGCTACACCTTC. The full variable domain, with the rest looked up from reference TRBV7-9 and TRBJ1-2, is DTGVSQNPRHKITKRGQNVTFRCDPISEHNRLYWYRQTLGQGPEFLTYFQNEAQLEKSRLLSDRFSAERPKGSFSTLEIQRTEQGDSAMYLCASSQPGTNYGYTFGSGTRLTVV.

The chain combines TRBV25-1 with TRBJ1-5; weak D call: TRBD1 (6 bases). CDR3 size: 14 residues. Trimming left V 5 bases short and J 6 bases short, with 14 bases between. CDR1 MGHDK and CDR2 SYGVNS come from the germline V gene. The CDR3 is CASSQGRSSQPQHF. The CDR3, as DNA: TGTGCCAGCAGTCAGGGGCGGTCGAGTCAGCCCCAGCATTTT.

This chain connects TRBV13 to TRBJ2-3, with TRBD1 matching 8 bases. This CDR3 region has 18 residues. Germline V gene data show CDR1 as PRHDT and CDR2 as FYEKMQ (reference sequence). The J segment lost 4 bases and the V segment lost 2 bases, leaving 14 bases of the junction unmatched. CDR3 bases: TGTGCCAGCAGCTTACCCTCCGTAGGCAGGACAGGGTCAGATACGCAGTATTTT. It translates to CASSLPSVGRTGSDTQYF.

The chain uses TRBV19 and TRBJ2-7, with unresolved D. CDR3 length: 15 amino acids. In germline, CDR1 is LNHDA, CDR2 SQIVND (reference sequence). Trimming removed 5 bases from V and 0 bases from J, with 14 bases in between. In DNA, the CDR3 is TGTGCCAGTAGTCAAAACAGAGGCGTCTCCTACGAGCAGTACTTC. Its protein is CASSQNRGVSYEQYF. Using reference TRBV19 and TRBJ2-7 for the parts outside the CDR3, the full variable domain is DGGITQSPKYLFRKEGQNVTLSCEQNLNHDAMYWYRQDPGQGLRLIYYSQIVNDFQKGDIAEGYSVSREKKESFPLTVTSAQKNPTAFYLCASSQNRGVSYEQYFGPGTRLTVT.

The CDR3 region has the DNA TGTGCCAGCAGTTACTCCGACAGATATGAAGCTTTCTTT. As protein: CASSYSDRYEAFF. The gene calls are TRBV6-2 or TRBV6-3 and TRBJ1-1, with D tentatively TRBD1 (5 bases). CDR1 MNHEY and CDR2 SVGEGT come from the germline V gene. CDR3 length: 13 amino acids. Deletions cut 0 bases from V and 7 bases from J, with 9 bases between.

This clone was counted a few times. J is TRBJ2-7 and V is TRBV7-9; D is unresolved. Germline CDR1 is SEHNR and CDR2 is FQNEAQ (reference sequence). V was trimmed by 4 bases and J by 2 bases, leaving 6 bases between them. The CDR3 contains 12 residues. This CDR3 reads CASSYVPYEQYF. CDR3 DNA sequence: TGTGCCAGCAGCTATGTCCCCTACGAGCAGTACTTC.

The chain links TRBV6-4 to TRBJ2-3, with 8 bases lining up with TRBD1. The V and J ends lost 2 bases and 3 bases, in that order; junction bases with no gene match: 7. CDR1 and CDR2 (germline): MRHNA, SNTAGT. The CDR3 sequence is 16 residues long. CDR3 nucleotides: TGTGCCAGCAGTGACGAGACAGGGGCGGGAACAGATACGCAGTATTTT. Protein sequence: CASSDETGAGTDTQYF.

V and J are TRBV5-4 and TRBJ2-1, with D perhaps matching TRBD1 (6 bases). Germline-derived CDR1 and CDR2 are SGHNT and YYREEE (reference sequence). This CDR3 is 12 amino acids long. Trimming left V 4 bases short and J 10 bases short, with 12 bases between. CDR3 sequence reads: CASSGRTVEQFF. Here the CDR3 DNA reads TGTGCCAGCAGCGGAAGGACAGTGGAGCAGTTCTTC.

V and J are TRBV6-6 and TRBJ2-5, with a possible D match to TRBD1 (6 bases). This CDR3 comprises 15 residues. CDR1 and CDR2 (germline): MNHNY, SVGAGI (reference sequence). Trimming removed 0 bases at V and 5 bases at J, with 13 bases between. The CDR3 region is CASSYSDRTKETQYF. CDR3 sequence (DNA): TGTGCCAGCAGTTACTCCGACAGGACCAAGGAGACCCAGTACTTC.

The chain combines TRBV30 with TRBJ1-1, with D possibly TRBD1 on 5 matching bases. Looked up from germline, CDR1 is GTSNPN and CDR2 is SVGIG (reference sequence). This CDR3 is 15 amino acids long. Trimming cost V 6 bases and J 0 bases, with 17 bases left between them. CDR3 residues: CACIPRGDMNTEAFF. In DNA form, the CDR3 reads TGTGCCTGTATACCGCGGGGCGATATGAACACTGAAGCTTTCTTT.

V is TRBV24-1 and J is TRBJ2-5; D not resolved. CDR3 length: 15 residues. Germline V gene lookup returns CDR1 KGHDR and CDR2 SFDVKD. Trimming stripped 0 bases from V and 7 bases from J, with 14 bases between. The CDR3 protein is CATSDLQDLTGTQYF. As DNA, the CDR3 is TGTGCCACCAGTGATTTGCAGGACCTCACGGGGACCCAGTACTTC.